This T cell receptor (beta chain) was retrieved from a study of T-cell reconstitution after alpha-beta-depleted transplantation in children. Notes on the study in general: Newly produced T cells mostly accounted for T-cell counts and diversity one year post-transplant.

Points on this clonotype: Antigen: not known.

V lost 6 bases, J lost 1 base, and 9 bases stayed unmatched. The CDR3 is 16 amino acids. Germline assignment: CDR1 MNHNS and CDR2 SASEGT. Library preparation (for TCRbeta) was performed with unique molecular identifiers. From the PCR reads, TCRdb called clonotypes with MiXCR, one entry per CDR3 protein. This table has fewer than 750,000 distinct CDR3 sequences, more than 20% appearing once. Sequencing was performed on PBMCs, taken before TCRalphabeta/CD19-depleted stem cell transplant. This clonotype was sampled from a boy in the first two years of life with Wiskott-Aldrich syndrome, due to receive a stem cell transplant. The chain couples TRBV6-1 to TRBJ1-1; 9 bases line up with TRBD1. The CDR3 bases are TGTGCCAGCAGGACCGGGACAGGGAGGAGGAACACTGAAGCTTTCTTT. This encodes CASRTGTGRRNTEAFF.